This T cell receptor (beta chain) is drawn from a study of OX40 agonist ivuxolimab in advanced cancers. In regard to this clone: A junction boundary mismatches the germline segment, possibly from a read error.

The repertoire was sequenced with immunoSEQ multiplex PCR; TCRdb's copy has only in-frame clones and lacks some. The sample has fewer than 100,000 clones, 75% to 90% seen once. Germline CDR1 and CDR2: SSHAT and FNYEAQ (reference sequence). The length of the CDR3 is 14 residues. V gene TRBV7-7 combines with J gene TRBJ1-4, with D possibly TRBD1 on 5 matching bases. The receptor's source is an adult with an advanced solid tumor such as melanoma, head and neck, liver or kidney cancer. The sample consisted of CD4+ or CD8+ T cells sorted from blood, taken in a trial of the OX40 agonist ivuxolimab. CDR3 region: CASSSYLGEGELFF. CDR3 nucleotide sequence: TGTGCTAGCAGCTCCTATCTTGGGGAAGGGGAACTGTTTTTT.